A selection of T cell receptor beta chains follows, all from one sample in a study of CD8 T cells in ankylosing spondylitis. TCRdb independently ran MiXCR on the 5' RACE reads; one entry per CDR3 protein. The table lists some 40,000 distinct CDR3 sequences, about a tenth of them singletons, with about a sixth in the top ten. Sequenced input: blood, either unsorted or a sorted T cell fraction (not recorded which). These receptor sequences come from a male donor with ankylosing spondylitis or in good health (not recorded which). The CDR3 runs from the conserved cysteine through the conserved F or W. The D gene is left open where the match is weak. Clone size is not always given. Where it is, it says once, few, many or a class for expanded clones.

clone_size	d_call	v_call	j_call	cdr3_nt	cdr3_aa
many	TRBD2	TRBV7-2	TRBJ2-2	TGTGCCAGCAGCTTAAGACTAGCGGCGAACACCGGGGAGCTGTTTTTT	CASSLRLAANTGELFF
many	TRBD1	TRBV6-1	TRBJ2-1	TGTGCCAGCACCGGACAGGACCCCAGCTCCTACAATGAGCAGTTCTTC	CASTGQDPSSYNEQFF
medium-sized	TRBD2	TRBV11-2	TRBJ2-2	TGTGCCAGCAGCGGGACTAGCGGTATCACCGGGGAGCTGTTTTTT	CASSGTSGITGELFF
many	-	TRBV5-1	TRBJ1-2	TGCGCCAGCACCCAAGACATGGGCTATGGCTACACCTTC	CASTQDMGYGYTF
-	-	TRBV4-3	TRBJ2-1	TGCGCCAGCAGCCAAGGAGACAGGTGGGCCTACAATGAGCAGTTCTTC	CASSQGDRWAYNEQFF
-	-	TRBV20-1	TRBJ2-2	TGCAGTGCTCATCGACGGGACGGATACACCGGGGAGCTGTTTTTT	CSAHRRDGYTGELFF
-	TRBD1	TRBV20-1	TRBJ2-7	TGCAGTGCTAGAGGTGTAATGGCGTATCAGGGGGCGCAAAGAAAAGACGAGCAGTACTTC	CSARGVMAYQGAQRKDEQYF
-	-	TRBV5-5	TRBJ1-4	TGTGCCAGCAGCTTGGAGTCGTTTACCGCAACTAATGAAAAACTGTTTTTT	CASSLESFTATNEKLFF
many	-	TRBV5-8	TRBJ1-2	TGTGCCAGCAGCCCCCTAGATGGGCAGATAGACTATGGCTACACCTTC	CASSPLDGQIDYGYTF
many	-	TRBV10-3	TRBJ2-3	TGTGCCATCAGTGAGAGGAACAACGAGGATACGCAGTATTTT	CAISERNNEDTQYF
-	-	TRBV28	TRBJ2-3	TGTGCCAGCAGTTTATCCCAGGACGCCACAGATACGCAGTATTTT	CASSLSQDATDTQYF
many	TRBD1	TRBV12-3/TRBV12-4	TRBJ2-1	TGTGCCAGCAGAGATGGGACAGGGGCGCCGAATGAGCAGTTCTTC	CASRDGTGAPNEQFF
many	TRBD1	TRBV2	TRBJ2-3	TGTGCCAGCAGTTACCGGGACAGGGGGCGTTCGGATACGCAGTATTTT	CASSYRDRGRSDTQYF
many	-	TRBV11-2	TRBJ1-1	TGTGCCAGCAGCTTATTTACTGAAGCTTTCTTT	CASSLFTEAFF
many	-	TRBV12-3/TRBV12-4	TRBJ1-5	TGTGCCAGCAGTTTTGGGCCTCAGCCCCAGCATTTT	CASSFGPQPQHF
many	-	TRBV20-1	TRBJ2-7	TGCAGTGCTAGAGATCACAGGTTAAGCGTAAAGCCCTACGAGCAGTACTTC	CSARDHRLSVKPYEQYF
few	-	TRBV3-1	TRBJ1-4	TGTGCCAGCAGCCAAGATCCGGGGGGTGAAAAACTGTTTTTT	CASSQDPGGEKLFF
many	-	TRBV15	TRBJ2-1	TGTGCCACCAGCAGAGATGGGGGTTCCTACAATGAGCAGTTCTTC	CATSRDGGSYNEQFF
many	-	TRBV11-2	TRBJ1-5	TGTGCCAGCAGCTTAGAGGAAAATCAGCCCCAGCATTTT	CASSLEENQPQHF
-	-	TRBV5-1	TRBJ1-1	TGCGCCAGCAGCTCCTTCGGGGAGATGAACACTGAAGCTTTCTTT	CASSSFGEMNTEAFF
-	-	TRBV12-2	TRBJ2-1	TGTGCAAGTCGCCCATTGGTGCAGGGGGCGAAGAACAATGAGCAGTTCTTC	CASRPLVQGAKNNEQFF
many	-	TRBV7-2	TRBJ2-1	TGTGCCAGCAGCTTAGGCGCTAGCAGGATCCGTGAGCAGTTCTTC	CASSLGASRIREQFF
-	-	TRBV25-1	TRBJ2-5	TGTGCCAGCAGTGAATACCTTTCCGCGGGGAAGGGGCGAGAGACCCAGTACTTC	CASSEYLSAGKGRETQYF